The source of this T cell receptor (beta chain) is a study of blood T cell repertoires in COVID-19. Study as a whole: There were acute and convalescent COVID-19 samples, and they came from the United States, Italy and Spain.

This clone was found once. Seattle cases were enrolled at active infection and followed longitudinally. Assay: immunoSEQ multiplex PCR; the TCRdb copy retains only in-frame clones and omits some. The table lists fewer than 300,000 clones, approximately 84% of them singletons. The sequencing sample was made of peripheral blood. The TCR sequence derives from a human donor with COVID-19, enrolled during active disease. The donor label of this sample is uncertain.

The CDR3 DNA sequence: TGTGCCAGTAGAGGGCCGGGACAGGGCAAAAACACTGAAGCTTTCTTT. Amino acid sequence: CASRGPGQGKNTEAFF. This chain links TRBV19 with TRBJ1-1, with 9 bases that match TRBD1. The V gene end was trimmed by 6 bases and the J gene end by 2 bases; junction bases not matched to a gene: 10. The CDR3 has 16 residues. Looked up from germline, CDR1 is LNHDA and CDR2 is SQIVND (reference sequence). Supplemented by reference TRBV19 and TRBJ1-1, the full variable domain reads DGGITQSPKYLFRKEGQNVTLSCEQNLNHDAMYWYRQDPGQGLRLIYYSQIVNDFQKGDIAEGYSVSREKKESFPLTVTSAQKNPTAFYLCASRGPGQGKNTEAFFGQGTRLTVV.